These T cell receptor beta chains were read from a single sample in a study of control samples from healthy donors and cancer patients. Sequencing was performed with immunoSEQ multiplex PCR; in TCRdb, only in-frame clones are kept and a portion is missing. The sample holds roughly 120,000 clones, approximately 90% seen once. Material: blood. The receptors shown here come from a human donor in good health. The donor label of this sample is uncertain. The CDR3 runs from the conserved cysteine through the conserved F or W. Each record gives: V gene, D gene, J gene, clone size, CDR3 DNA, CDR3 protein. A D gene is named only where the DNA matches it firmly. The size entry is marked missing in some rows and otherwise reads once, few, many or a size class.

>TRBV19|.|TRBJ1-2|few
TGTGCCAGTAGTATGAGTGGCTACACCTTC
CASSMSGYTF
>TRBV6-1|.|TRBJ2-5|.
TGTGCCAGCAGTGAATCCCTGGTACAAGAGACCCAGTACTTC
CASSESLVQETQYF
>TRBV12-3/TRBV12-4|.|TRBJ1-1|.
TGTGCCAGCAGTTTTGATCGGCAGAAAGCTTTCTTT
CASSFDRQKAFF
>TRBV7-3|.|TRBJ1-2|once
TGTGCCAGCAGCCTCCTTGCGGGAAACTATGGCTACACCTTC
CASSLLAGNYGYTF
>TRBV19|.|TRBJ1-1|.
TGTGCCAGTAGTATGAGGTATCTGGGGGGCACTGAAGCTTTCTTT
CASSMRYLGGTEAFF
>TRBV4-2|TRBD2|TRBJ2-1|once
TGTGCCAGCAGCCAAGTTCCTTTGGCTAGCGGGGGGCTGTACAATGAGCAGTTCTTC
CASSQVPLASGGLYNEQFF
>TRBV7-2|.|TRBJ1-2|.
TGTGCCAGCACCCCGCCGGACAGTCCTAACTATGGCTACACCTTC
CASTPPDSPNYGYTF
>TRBV4-2|TRBD1|TRBJ1-1|.
TGTGCCAGCAGCCAGGGACAGGCAACCAGATCTGAAGCTTTCTTT
CASSQGQATRSEAFF
>TRBV3-1/TRBV3-2|TRBD2|TRBJ2-5|.
TGTGCCAGCAGCCCCGGGACTAGCGGGGGGGCCGAAGAGACCCAGTACTTC
CASSPGTSGGAEETQYF
>TRBV11-2|TRBD1|TRBJ2-3|.
TGTGCCAGCAGCTCCCACAGGGGAACTTTTGATACGCAGTATTTT
CASSSHRGTFDTQYF
>TRBV7-9|.|TRBJ2-3|once
TGTGCCAGCAGCGCTGGCATCGGGGGGCGGGTTATGGATACGCAGTATTTT
CASSAGIGGRVMDTQYF
>TRBV21-1|.|TRBJ1-2|few
TGTGCCAGCAGCAAACCGGGGACAGGGTACTATGGCTACACCTTC
CASSKPGTGYYGYTF
>TRBV11-2|.|TRBJ2-3|.
TGTGCCAGCAGCTTAATTGACGGCACAGATACGCAGTATTTT
CASSLIDGTDTQYF
>TRBV11-2|.|TRBJ1-1|.
TGTGCCAGCAGTATCCAGGGGTTTACTGAAGCTTTCTTT
CASSIQGFTEAFF
>TRBV28|.|TRBJ1-1|.
TGTGCCAGCAGTTTAAAATTGGGTGTTAAGAACACTGAAGCTTTCTTT
CASSLKLGVKNTEAFF
>TRBV11-3|TRBD2|TRBJ2-3|.
TGTGCCAGCAGCGAGGGACTACCAAGTAGCACAGATACGCAGTATTTT
CASSEGLPSSTDTQYF
>TRBV3-1/TRBV3-2|.|TRBJ1-6|.
TGTGCCAGCAGCCAAGGTTCCCATACGGATTCACCCCTCCACTTT
CASSQGSHTDSPLHF
>TRBV7-6|TRBD2|TRBJ2-2|.
TGTGCCAGCAGCCGGAGCGGGGGGGCAAACACCGGGGAGCTGTTTTTT
CASSRSGGANTGELFF
>TRBV7-9|TRBD1|TRBJ1-2|.
TGTGCCAGCAGCTTCCGGGACAGCCTCTATGGCTACACCTTC
CASSFRDSLYGYTF
>TRBV18|TRBD1|TRBJ1-6|.
TGTGCCAGCTCACCCCTCGGACAGGTCTATAATTCACCCCTCCACTTT
CASSPLGQVYNSPLHF
>TRBV27|.|TRBJ2-1|.
TGTGCCAGCAGTTTGGGCCGACAGGTACTTGATGAGCAGTTCTTC
CASSLGRQVLDEQFF
>TRBV12-3/TRBV12-4|TRBD1|TRBJ1-1|.
TGTGCCAGCAGTACAGGGGTTAACACTGAAGCTTTCTTT
CASSTGVNTEAFF
>TRBV2|TRBD2|TRBJ2-1|.
TGTGCCAGTCTAGCGGACCACTACAATGAGCAGTTCTTC
CASLADHYNEQFF